Each of the 11 T cell receptor beta chains below was sequenced from the same sample in a study of Ad26.COV2.S vaccination and SARS-CoV-2 variants. Produced via immunoSEQ multiplex PCR; TCRdb's table is partial and in-frame only. The repertoire holds roughly 450,000 clones, with 80% to 95% as singletons. The treatment is: about 20 received Ad26.COV2.S at low or high dose, single or two shots; 5 received placebo; per-sample allocation not given. Sample collection was performed on day 63 after the first vaccine or placebo injection. Sequences were derived from peripheral blood, sampled in a trial of Ad26.COV2.S vaccine versus placebo. The origin of the receptors is a person between 18 and 60 years old who received the Ad26.COV2.S COVID-19 vaccine or a placebo.

The chain couples TRBV7-9 to TRBJ1-1, with 8 bases identical to TRBD1. V dropped 8 bases and J dropped 6; count of bases not matched to a gene: 2. Looked up from germline, CDR1 is SEHNR and CDR2 is FQNEAQ (reference sequence). CDR3 length: 11 amino acids. CDR3 coding DNA: TGTGCCAGCGGCAGGGGGCCTGAAGCTTTCTTT. Its protein product is CASGRGPEAFF.

This chain links TRBV6-5 with TRBJ2-7, with TRBD2 matching over 13 bases. V was pared by 5 bases and J by 4 bases, with 5 bases of the junction left unmatched. The CDR3 is 15 amino acids. CDR1 MNHEY and CDR2 SVGAGI come from the germline V gene. The CDR3 region is CASSKGLAGSYEQYF. For the CDR3, the DNA is TGTGCCAGCAGTAAGGGACTAGCGGGATCATACGAGCAGTACTTC.

This chain joins TRBV5-4 and TRBJ2-7, with TRBD2 matching over 11 bases. This CDR3 contains 15 residues. In germline, CDR1 is SGHNT, CDR2 YYREEE (reference sequence). With 4 bases clipped from V and 2 bases from J, the junction kept 5 bases outside the gene matches. CDR3 residues: CASSPGLAEPYEQYF. The CDR3 DNA sequence: TGTGCCAGCAGCCCGGGACTAGCGGAACCCTACGAGCAGTACTTC.

DNA for the CDR3: TGTGCCAGCAGTTATCCCCGGAGGTGGGAGCCCCAGCATTTT. Residues: CASSYPRRWEPQHF. The chain couples TRBV6-2 or TRBV6-3 to TRBJ1-5; D gene uncertain. V lost 3 bases and J 8 bases, leaving 14 bases between the germline ends. This CDR3 region has 14 residues. From germline, CDR1 is MNHEY and CDR2 SVGEGT.

This chain uses TRBV25-1 with TRBJ2-7; 13 nucleotides agree with TRBD2. This CDR3 comprises 16 residues. Trimming cost V 4 bases and J 5 bases; bases outside gene matches: 8. Germline CDR1 MGHDK, CDR2 SYGVNS. For the CDR3, the DNA is TGTGCCAGCAGTGGATCGGGACTAGCGGGATTCCACGAGCAGTACTTC. It encodes CASSGSGLAGFHEQYF.

The chain uses TRBV9 and TRBJ2-7; 7 nucleotides align to TRBD2. V lost 0 bases to trimming and J lost 4 bases; unmatched junction nucleotides: 10. Germline values: CDR1 SGDLS, CDR2 YYNGEE. The CDR3 totals 16 residues. The CDR3 loop is CASSVDPSGIPYEQYF. In DNA, the CDR3 is TGTGCCAGCAGCGTAGACCCCAGCGGGATCCCATACGAGCAGTACTTC.

The J gene is TRBJ2-7, the V gene TRBV6-5, with unresolved D. The CDR3 spans 14 residues. CDR1 is MNHEY and CDR2 is SVGAGI in the germline V gene. Between the trimmed V and J ends, which lost 4 bases and 1 base, there was a span of 11 bases. This chain's CDR3 is CASSSTAASYEQYF. The DNA of the CDR3 is TGTGCCAGCAGTTCCACCGCAGCTTCCTACGAGCAGTACTTC.

The chain carries TRBV25-1 and TRBJ1-1; D is uncertain. The V and J ends lost 1 base and 5 bases respectively, with 8 bases between them. The CDR3 runs to 13 residues. Germline V gene lookup returns CDR1 MGHDK and CDR2 SYGVNS. CDR3 region: CASSEFDGTEAFF. As DNA, the CDR3 is TGTGCCAGCAGTGAATTTGACGGGACTGAAGCTTTCTTT. The complete variable domain, with remaining parts taken from reference TRBV25-1 and TRBJ1-1, reads EADIYQTPRYLVIGTGKKITLECSQTMGHDKMYWYQQDPGMELHLIHYSYGVNSTEKGDLSSESTVSRIRTEHFPLTLESARPSHTSQYLCASSEFDGTEAFFGQGTRLTVV.

The CDR3 DNA sequence: TGCAGCGTTGAAGACTCGGGGGGCTACGAGCAGTACTTC. This gives the protein CSVEDSGGYEQYF. The chain uses TRBV29-1 and TRBJ2-7, with 7 bases that match TRBD2. Per germline, CDR1 SQVTM and CDR2 ANQGSEA. Unmatched junction bases numbered 2, after V lost 0 bases and J lost 3 bases. The CDR3 runs to 13 residues.

This chain uses TRBV3-1 (or the pseudogene TRBV3-2) with TRBJ2-7; 10 bases match TRBD2. V shed 6 bases and J 0 bases; nucleotides not matched to a gene: 8. The CDR3 sequence is 16 residues long. Germline CDR1 reads LGHDT; CDR2 reads YNNKEL (reference sequence). This CDR3 is CASSPRTSGFSYEQYF. CDR3 DNA sequence: TGTGCCAGCAGTCCAAGGACTAGCGGATTCTCCTACGAGCAGTACTTC.

This chain connects TRBV5-8 to TRBJ2-7; 10 bases are shared with TRBD2. CDR1 is SGHTS and CDR2 is YDEGEE in the germline V gene. The CDR3 sequence is 14 residues long. Germline trimming cut 4 bases from V and 7 bases from J; bases unmatched to any gene: 8. This CDR3 is CASSSGRAPEEQYF. CDR3 DNA sequence: TGTGCCAGCAGCAGCGGGAGGGCCCCTGAGGAGCAGTACTTC.